Listed here are 30 T cell receptor beta chains from one sample, sequenced in a study of T cell responses to AZD1222 COVID-19 vaccine. Some clones are missing from TCRdb's copy, which holds only in-frame ones; the method was immunoSEQ multiplex PCR. This sample has about 97,000 clones, with around nine tenths found just once. Sequencing used peripheral blood, obtained on day 0 of AZD1222 vaccination. The receptors here all came from an adult in good health.

The chain has TRBV4-3 and TRBJ1-5; no reliable D call. CDR3 length: 16 amino acids. The V and J ends lost 0 bases and 3 bases respectively, with 12 bases between them. From germline, CDR1 is LGHNA and CDR2 YSLEER. CDR3 DNA: TGCGCCAGCAGCCAAGATCGAGGGATCCCCAATCAGCCCCAGCATTTT. Residues: CASSQDRGIPNQPQHF.

This chain connects TRBV11-2 to TRBJ1-6; the D is unclear. Germline V lookup: CDR1 SGHAT, CDR2 FQNNGV. Trimming cost V 5 bases and J 5 bases, with 10 bases left between them. The CDR3 extends over 14 amino acids. CDR3 loop: CASSPTVNNSPLHF. Here the CDR3 DNA reads TGTGCCAGCAGCCCAACAGTAAATAATTCACCCCTCCACTTT.

This chain joins TRBV4-1 and TRBJ1-5; D is uncertain. The CDR3 totals 15 residues. CDR1 and CDR2 from the germline V gene are MGHRA and YSYEKL. Trimming removed 1 base from V and 6 bases from J, with 13 bases in between. DNA for the CDR3: TGCGCCAGCAGCCAAGGGGAGGTTGGCGGTCAGCCCCAGCATTTT. Its protein is CASSQGEVGGQPQHF.

This clone was detected once. This chain connects TRBV11-2 to TRBJ2-7; 7 bases are a match to TRBD1. CDR1 SGHAT and CDR2 FQNNGV come from the germline V gene. J gave up 2 bases and V 5 bases, and 9 bases lay outside the gene matches. The CDR3 runs 15 residues. CDR3 bases: TGTGCCAGCAGCCCCCGGACAGGAGGCACCTACGAGCAGTACTTC. Protein product: CASSPRTGGTYEQYF.

The rearrangement uses TRBV18 and TRBJ1-2, with a possible D match to TRBD1 (6 bases). The V gene lost 5 bases and the J gene lost 6 bases, with 10 bases spanning the gap. The germline CDR1 and CDR2 sequences are KGHSH and LQKENI. CDR3 length: 12 residues. DNA for the CDR3: TGTGCCAGCTCAGCAGGGGTTGATGGCTACACCTTC. It encodes CASSAGVDGYTF.

The chain carries TRBV5-5 and TRBJ1-2; the D gene is possibly TRBD1 (6 bases). The CDR3 is 14 residues long. Germline values: CDR1 SGHKS, CDR2 YYEKEE (reference sequence). Trimming removed 4 bases at V and 5 bases at J, with 15 bases between. The CDR3 sequence is CASSPGQLIYGYTF. The CDR3 DNA reads TGTGCCAGCAGCCCCGGACAGCTTATTTATGGCTACACCTTC.

The chain carries TRBV10-2 and TRBJ2-7; D is uncertain. The CDR3 is made up of 12 amino acids. Trimming cost V 0 bases and J 4 bases, with 4 bases left between them. Germline loops: CDR1 WSHSY, CDR2 SAAADI. CDR3 DNA sequence: TGCGCCAGCAGTGAGTCGAGGTACGAGCAGTACTTC. This gives the protein CASSESRYEQYF.

The genes are TRBV10-3 and TRBJ2-3, with TRBD2 matching over 8 bases. In germline, CDR1 is ENHRY, CDR2 SYGVKD. After removal of 4 bases from V and 0 bases from J, the junction contained 3 bases not matched to a gene. This CDR3 is 15 amino acids long. The CDR3 DNA reads as TGTGCCATCAGTGCGGCGGGGGGCAGCACAGATACGCAGTATTTT. This translates into CAISAAGGSTDTQYF.

CDR3 DNA: TGTGCCAGCAGCCCCCGGACAGGGGGCGCGTACGAGCAGTACTTC. Translating gives CASSPRTGGAYEQYF. The V and J genes are TRBV7-9 and TRBJ2-7, with 11 bases lining up with TRBD1. The CDR3 is 15 residues long. Trimming took 5 bases from V and 4 from J; bases not matched to a gene: 7. The V gene's germline CDR1 is SEHNR and CDR2 FQNEAQ (reference sequence).

The genes are TRBV30 and TRBJ2-7; no firm D call. CDR1 is GTSNPN and CDR2 is SVGIG in the germline V gene (reference sequence). V was cut by 3 bases and J by 0 bases, with 12 bases left in between. CDR3 size: 14 residues. CDR3 coding DNA: TGTGCCTGGAGCTCCCTTCTGGGCTCCTACGAGCAGTACTTC. This sequence encodes CAWSSLLGSYEQYF.

J is TRBJ1-1 and V is TRBV30; D is perhaps TRBD1 (6 bases). The CDR3 is 14 residues long. Per germline, CDR1 GTSNPN and CDR2 SVGIG (reference sequence). The V end lost 4 bases, the J end lost 4 bases, and 16 bases lay between the germline ends. For the CDR3, the DNA is TGTGCCTGGACCCCCGACAGGACGTCCACTGAAGCTTTCTTT. Amino acid sequence: CAWTPDRTSTEAFF.

This sequence joins TRBV11-2 and TRBJ2-2; perhaps D is TRBD1 or TRBD2 (7 bases each). The CDR3 has 18 residues. The V gene's germline CDR1 is SGHAT and CDR2 FQNNGV. V was shortened by 1 base and J by 0 bases, with 15 bases between the two germline ends. The CDR3 sequence is CASSLARGGTANTGELFF. The CDR3 nucleotides read TGTGCCAGCAGCTTAGCCAGGGGGGGCACTGCGAACACCGGGGAGCTGTTTTTT.

The chain is built from TRBV4-3 and TRBJ1-2; D gene uncertain. V shed 1 base and J shed 1 base, with 10 bases lying between them. From germline, CDR1 is LGHNA and CDR2 YSLEER. The CDR3 sequence is 15 residues long. The CDR3 nucleotides read TGCGCCAGCAGCCAAGCCACTAGGGATAACTATGGCTACACCTTC. Protein: CASSQATRDNYGYTF.

The chain joins TRBV27 to TRBJ1-6, with D perhaps matching TRBD1 (6 bases). The CDR3 is 16 amino acids. Germline CDR1 is MNHEY and CDR2 is SMNVEV (reference sequence). V was cut by 1 base and J by 8 bases, with 15 bases left in between. The CDR3 DNA is TGTGCCAGCAGTTTATTGGGTACAGGGATCCATTCACCCCTCCACTTT. Amino acids: CASSLLGTGIHSPLHF.

This clone was observed once. The V call is TRBV7-2, the J call TRBJ2-3; no reliable D call. V dropped 2 bases and J dropped 2 bases, with 11 bases sitting between them. Germline CDR1 is SGHTA and CDR2 is FQGNSA. The CDR3 totals 15 residues. DNA for the CDR3: TGTGCCAGCAGCTTATACAGCCAGATCACAGATACGCAGTATTTT. It codes for CASSLYSQITDTQYF. The whole variable domain, filled in from reference TRBV7-2 and TRBJ2-3, reads GAGVSQSPSNKVTEKGKDVELRCDPISGHTALYWYRQSLGQGLEFLIYFQGNSAPDKSGLPSDRFSAERTGGSVSTLTIQRTQQEDSAVYLCASSLYSQITDTQYFGPGTRLTVL.

V usage is TRBV10-3 and J usage is TRBJ2-7; D perhaps matches TRBD1 (5 bases). The CDR3 consists of 13 residues. V was trimmed by 3 bases and J by 3 bases, leaving 9 bases between them. Germline CDR1 and CDR2: ENHRY and SYGVKD. CDR3 protein: CAISEGVHYEQYF. The CDR3 region has the DNA TGTGCCATCAGTGAAGGGGTTCACTACGAGCAGTACTTC.

This clone occurred once. The gene calls are TRBV30 and TRBJ1-4; D unclear. This CDR3 comprises 18 residues. The germline CDR1 and CDR2 sequences are GTSNPN and SVGIG (reference sequence). The V end was cut by 0 bases, the J end by 3 bases, with 20 bases between. The CDR3 is CAWSVSPRSGSSNEKLFF. In nucleotides, the CDR3 is TGTGCCTGGAGTGTATCCCCGAGGTCGGGCAGCTCTAATGAAAAACTGTTTTTT.

This clone appeared once. Here the CDR3 reads CASSQDPSGKAFF. CDR3 in DNA: TGCGCCAGCAGCCAAGATCCGTCAGGAAAAGCTTTCTTT. This chain connects TRBV4-1 to TRBJ1-1; D is uncertain. The CDR3 is made up of 13 amino acids. The germline V gene has CDR1 MGHRA and CDR2 YSYEKL. V lost 0 bases and J lost 9, with 11 bases in between.

The chain has TRBV4-3 and TRBJ2-1; 8 bases align to TRBD1. In germline, CDR1 is LGHNA, CDR2 YSLEER. The J segment lost 8 bases and the V segment lost 2 bases, leaving 5 bases of the junction unmatched. The CDR3 loop spans 14 amino acids. The CDR3 loop is CASSQRTGWDEQFF. CDR3 DNA sequence: TGCGCCAGCAGCCAAAGGACAGGGTGGGATGAGCAGTTCTTC.

J is TRBJ1-1 and V is TRBV25-1; 7 nucleotides match TRBD1. The CDR3 has 16 amino acids. J was trimmed by 7 bases and V by 4 bases; bases with no gene match: 15. The germline V gene encodes CDR1 MGHDK and CDR2 SYGVNS. CDR3 protein: CASSVNRGGRLSEAFF. The CDR3 coding sequence is TGTGCCAGCAGTGTCAACAGGGGCGGTCGTCTTAGTGAAGCTTTCTTT. The whole variable domain, remainder taken from reference TRBV25-1 and TRBJ1-1, is EADIYQTPRYLVIGTGKKITLECSQTMGHDKMYWYQQDPGMELHLIHYSYGVNSTEKGDLSSESTVSRIRTEHFPLTLESARPSHTSQYLCASSVNRGGRLSEAFFGQGTRLTVV.

As concerns this clone: The junction departs from the called germline gene at one end, perhaps through a read error. V usage is TRBV5-8 and J usage is TRBJ1-5; TRBD1 aligns across 8 bases. Germline CDR1 SGHTS, CDR2 YDEGEE. The CDR3 runs to 19 residues. This CDR3 reads CANSPHTGGRGVSNQPQHF. The CDR3 nucleotides read TGTGCCAACAGCCCGCATACAGGGGGTAGAGGGGTTAGCAATCAGCCCCAGCATTTT.

The chain couples TRBV5-1 to TRBJ2-5, with 8 bases matching TRBD2. J lost 6 bases, V lost 2 bases, and 9 bases had no gene match. The CDR3 runs 15 residues. Germline V gives CDR1 SGHRS, CDR2 YFSETQ. For the CDR3, the DNA is TGCGCCAGCAGCTTCCAACCGGGACTAGGTCAGACCCAGTACTTC. It translates to CASSFQPGLGQTQYF.

The chain is built from TRBV15 and TRBJ2-7, with D perhaps TRBD1 or TRBD2 (6 bases each). Trimming left V 1 base short and J 6 bases short, with 13 bases between. Germline CDR1 is LNHNV and CDR2 is YYDKDF (reference sequence). The CDR3 sequence is 14 residues long. CDR3 nucleotide sequence: TGTGCCACCAGCAGAGGGGGGGCGTCCCGCGAGCAGTACTTC. It yields the protein CATSRGGASREQYF.

The gene calls are TRBV6-5 and TRBJ2-3, with TRBD1 identical over 7 bases. J was trimmed by 4 bases and V by 5 bases; bases with no gene match: 6. Germline CDR1 and CDR2: MNHEY and SVGAGI. The CDR3 runs 14 residues. The CDR3 spells CASSPRQGPDTQYF. The CDR3 DNA reads as TGTGCCAGCAGTCCTCGACAGGGCCCAGATACGCAGTATTTT.

This chain uses TRBV19 with TRBJ1-4, with TRBD1 matching over 10 bases. J was trimmed by 7 bases and V by 3 bases; bases with no gene match: 5. This CDR3 spans 15 amino acids. The germline gives CDR1 LNHDA, CDR2 SQIVND (reference sequence). The CDR3 nucleotides read TGTGCCAGTAGTATCAGACAGGGGGCAGGTGAAAAACTGTTTTTT. Its translation is CASSIRQGAGEKLFF.

J is TRBJ1-2 and V is TRBV6-2 or TRBV6-3; D is ambiguous. Germline CDR1 reads MNHEY; CDR2 reads SVGEGT. The CDR3 sequence is 17 residues long. Trimming shortened V by 6 bases and J by 3 bases, and 23 bases separated the two germline ends. In nucleotides, the CDR3 is TGTGCCAGCAGCCACCGGGCGATAGGGCCCGCCGACTATGGCTACACCTTC. Protein: CASSHRAIGPADYGYTF.

This clone was counted a few times. The chain has TRBV2 and TRBJ1-4, with D possibly TRBD1 on 5 matching bases. The CDR3 runs 15 residues. Trimming stripped 4 bases from V and 3 bases from J, with 12 bases between. CDR1 SNHLY and CDR2 FYNNEI come from the germline V gene. CDR3 DNA: TGTGCCAGCAGTGCGACGGGGACCTCTAATGAAAAACTGTTTTTT. Amino acids: CASSATGTSNEKLFF.

In its sample, this clone was seen once. This chain links TRBV14 with TRBJ1-1; D is possibly TRBD1 (5 bases). V dropped 4 bases and J dropped 5 bases, with 11 bases sitting between them. Germline CDR1 and CDR2: SGHDN and FVKESK. CDR3 length: 13 residues. The CDR3 is CASSLNRQTEAFF. The CDR3 coding sequence is TGTGCCAGCAGCCTGAATAGACAGACTGAAGCTTTCTTT.

Only a few counts were recorded for this clone. The chain recombines TRBV2 with TRBJ1-2, with no clear D. The germline V gene has CDR1 SNHLY and CDR2 FYNNEI. With 4 bases removed from V and 0 bases from J, the gap between germline ends came to 9 bases. There are 14 residues in the CDR3. The CDR3 DNA reads as TGTGCCAGCAGTGGACCGGGAACTAACTATGGCTACACCTTC. It yields the protein CASSGPGTNYGYTF.

The J gene is TRBJ1-5, the V gene TRBV19, with 7 bases fitting TRBD1. CDR1 and CDR2 (germline): LNHDA, SQIVND (reference sequence). This CDR3 is built from 16 residues. V shed 7 bases and J 3 bases; nucleotides not matched to a gene: 12. In DNA, the CDR3 is TGTGCCAGTAATCGACAGGGAGGGCTTTACAATCAGCCCCAGCATTTT. It is translated as CASNRQGGLYNQPQHF. Supplemented by reference TRBV19 and TRBJ1-5, the full variable domain reads DGGITQSPKYLFRKEGQNVTLSCEQNLNHDAMYWYRQDPGQGLRLIYYSQIVNDFQKGDIAEGYSVSREKKESFPLTVTSAQKNPTAFYLCASNRQGGLYNQPQHFGDGTRLSIL.